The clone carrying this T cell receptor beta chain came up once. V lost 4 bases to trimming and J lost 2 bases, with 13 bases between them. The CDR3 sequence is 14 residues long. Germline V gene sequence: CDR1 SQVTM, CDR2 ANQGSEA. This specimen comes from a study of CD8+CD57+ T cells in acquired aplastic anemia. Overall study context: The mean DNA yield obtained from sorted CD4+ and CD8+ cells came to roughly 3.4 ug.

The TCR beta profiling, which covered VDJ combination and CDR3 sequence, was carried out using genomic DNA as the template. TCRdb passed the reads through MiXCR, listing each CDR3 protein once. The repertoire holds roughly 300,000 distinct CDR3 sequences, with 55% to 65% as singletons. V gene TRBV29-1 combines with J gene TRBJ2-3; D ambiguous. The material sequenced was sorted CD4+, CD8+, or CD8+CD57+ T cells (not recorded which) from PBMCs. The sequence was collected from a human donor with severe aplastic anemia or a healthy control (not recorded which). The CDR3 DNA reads TGCAGCGTTGCCAACCCGTACCTCACAGATACGCAGTATTTT. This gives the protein CSVANPYLTDTQYF.